The present entry profiles one T cell receptor (beta chain) with its context. The entry originates in a study of T cell changes during pregnancy in multiple sclerosis. The CDR3 runs 15 residues. The germline gives CDR1 SGHRS, CDR2 YFSETQ. V shed 0 bases, J shed 5 bases, and the junction held 4 bases outside the gene matches. The method was immunoSEQ multiplex PCR; TCRdb's version includes in-frame clones alone and lacks a portion of them. The repertoire holds about 40,000 clones, with around 94% as singletons. Source: peripheral blood, taken before pregnancy. The TCR sequence derives from a female donor with multiple sclerosis, enrolled in a pregnancy study. The genes are TRBV5-1 and TRBJ2-7; 11 bases align to TRBD1. Written as DNA, the CDR3 is TGCGCCAGCAGCTTGGGGACAGGGGGCCCCCACGAGCAGTACTTC. Its translation is CASSLGTGGPHEQYF.